This TCR beta chain stems from a study of response to subunit inactivated influenza vaccine. Findings of the study overall: Researchers suggested that each seasonal influenza vaccination recruits few new T cells.

TCRdb fed the RT-PCR reads into MiXCR, producing one record per CDR3 protein. The sample contains about half a million distinct CDR3 sequences, 7.5% to 8.5% of which appear only once. Trimming took 4 bases from V and 6 from J, leaving 17 bases between them. Per germline, CDR1 SQVTM and CDR2 ANQGSEA. This CDR3 has 14 amino acids. A few counts support this clonotype. Its antigen is undetermined. The receptor's source is a man in his fifties or sixties who received an inactivated influenza vaccine. The sequencing used PBMCs from blood, collected 23 to 25 months after vaccination. The genes are TRBV29-1 and TRBJ2-3; D is unclear. This chain's CDR3 is CSVVFGSMSDTQYF. The CDR3 DNA sequence: TGCAGCGTTGTATTTGGGTCAATGTCGGATACGCAGTATTTT.